The 24 T cell receptor beta chains presented below share a single source sample, sequenced in a study of long-term antiretroviral therapy in people with HIV. Samples were assayed with immunoSEQ v3.0 at survey level. TCRdb's copy holds only in-frame clones and misses some; the assay was immunoSEQ multiplex PCR. This table has around 21,000 clones, 81% appearing once. Source: unsorted PBMCs, taken 0.1 years before starting antiretroviral therapy. The receptors originated from a man in his forties or fifties with HIV.

The rearrangement links TRBV6-5 to TRBJ2-5, with 7 nucleotides matching TRBD2. The V and J ends lost 5 bases and 5 bases, in that order; junction bases with no gene match: 11. Germline V gene sequence: CDR1 MNHEY, CDR2 SVGAGI. CDR3 length equals 15 residues. The DNA of the CDR3 is TGTGCCAGCAGTCTTGACCAGACTAGCACGGAGACCCAGTACTTC. Translation: CASSLDQTSTETQYF.

The chain employs TRBV7-9 and TRBJ1-1, with D possibly being TRBD1 (6 bases). CDR1 and CDR2 from the germline V gene are SEHNR and FQNEAQ (reference sequence). V was shortened by 4 bases and J by 3 bases, with 24 bases between the two germline ends. CDR3 size: 18 residues. The CDR3 spells CASSSPAGAHRVDTEAFF. CDR3 DNA sequence: TGTGCCAGCAGCTCGCCCGCAGGGGCCCACCGTGTGGACACTGAAGCTTTCTTT.

The V and J genes are TRBV18 and TRBJ1-4, with a tentative D call TRBD1 (5 bases). Germline lookup yields CDR1 KGHSH and CDR2 LQKENI. Trimming removed 4 bases at V and 4 bases at J, with 7 bases between. The CDR3 is 13 amino acids. The DNA for the CDR3 is TGTGCCAGCTCACGGGGGATTAATGAAAAACTGTTTTTT. Translation: CASSRGINEKLFF.

This chain joins TRBV5-1 and TRBJ2-2; 8 bases agree with TRBD1. Per the germline V gene, CDR1 is SGHRS and CDR2 is YFSETQ. The length of the CDR3 is 15 residues. After removal of 7 bases from V and 3 bases from J, the junction contained 8 bases not matched to a gene. The CDR3 spells CASGSGGADTGELFF. In DNA form, the CDR3 reads TGCGCCAGCGGATCAGGGGGCGCTGACACCGGGGAGCTGTTTTTT.

This clone was seen more than once but under ten times. The CDR3 DNA follows: TGTGCCAGCAGTCCAGGGCGGTTTCGGGAAAAACTGTTTTTT. This codes for CASSPGRFREKLFF. This chain connects TRBV27 to TRBJ1-4, with a weak D call TRBD1 (5 bases). Trimming shortened V by 5 bases and J by 8 bases, and 15 bases separated the two germline ends. The CDR3 contains 14 residues. Germline lookup yields CDR1 MNHEY and CDR2 SMNVEV (reference sequence). The full variable domain, completed using reference TRBV27 and TRBJ1-4, is EAQVTQNPRYLITVTGKKLTVTCSQNMNHEYMSWYRQDPGLGLRQIYYSMNVEVTDKGDVPEGYKVSRKEKRNFPLILESPSPNQTSLYFCASSPGRFREKLFFGSGTQLSVL.

The genes are TRBV7-9 and TRBJ2-2; 12 positions agree with TRBD2. The ends lost 5 bases at V and 5 bases at J; junction bases unmatched: 3. The CDR3 covers 15 residues. Germline assignment: CDR1 SEHNR and CDR2 FQNEAQ (reference sequence). The CDR3 here is CASSRLAGDTGELFF. The CDR3 nucleotides are TGTGCCAGCAGCAGACTAGCGGGAGATACCGGGGAGCTGTTTTTT. Combining the CDR3 with reference TRBV7-9 and TRBJ2-2 gives the whole variable domain DTGVSQNPRHKITKRGQNVTFRCDPISEHNRLYWYRQTLGQGPEFLTYFQNEAQLEKSRLLSDRFSAERPKGSFSTLEIQRTEQGDSAMYLCASSRLAGDTGELFFGEGSRLTVL.

This chain connects TRBV23-1 to TRBJ1-5; possibly TRBD1 for D (5 bases). TRBV23-1 is treated as an ORF (open reading frame) with a function not yet certain. The CDR3 is made up of 16 amino acids. V dropped 0 bases and J dropped 3 bases, with 12 bases sitting between them. This chain's CDR3 is CASSQSIEQDNQPQHF. The CDR3 bases are TGCGCCAGCAGTCAATCAATCGAACAGGACAATCAGCCCCAGCATTTT.

This clone has just a few counts. The chain couples TRBV7-9 to TRBJ1-2; D perhaps matches TRBD1 (6 bases). The CDR3 covers 15 residues. V lost 5 bases, J lost 4 bases, and 17 bases lay in between. Germline lookup yields CDR1 SEHNR and CDR2 FQNEAQ (reference sequence). CDR3 in amino acids: CASSPTGGWGYGYTF. The CDR3 DNA reads as TGTGCCAGCAGCCCGACCGGGGGCTGGGGCTATGGCTACACCTTC.

This clone is medium-sized by share. The chain links TRBV4-3 to TRBJ1-2; 7 bases are shared with TRBD1. The CDR3 loop spans 16 amino acids. Germline V gene sequence: CDR1 LGHNA, CDR2 YSLEER. Germline trimming cut 1 base from V and 2 bases from J; bases unmatched to any gene: 7. DNA for the CDR3: TGCGCCAGCAGCCAAGTCAACGACAGGGCAAACTATGGCTACACCTTC. Translated: CASSQVNDRANYGYTF.

The genes are TRBV4-2 and TRBJ1-6; tentatively, D is TRBD1 (5 bases). In germline, CDR1 is LGHNA, CDR2 YNFKEQ. V lost 0 bases, J lost 0 bases, and 12 bases lay in between. The CDR3 is made up of 18 amino acids. CDR3 amino acids: CASSQEGPGSSYNSPLHF. The CDR3 region has the DNA TGTGCCAGCAGCCAAGAGGGACCTGGGAGCTCCTATAATTCACCCCTCCACTTT.

CDR3 in amino acids: CASSLARTGGTEAFF. CDR3 bases: TGTGCCAGCAGCTTGGCCAGAACAGGGGGCACTGAAGCTTTCTTT. The chain uses TRBV5-4 and TRBJ1-1; 8 positions agree with TRBD1. The CDR3 consists of 15 residues. J was trimmed by 4 bases and V by 0 bases; bases with no gene match: 5. Germline V gene lookup returns CDR1 SGHNT and CDR2 YYREEE (reference sequence).

The chain joins TRBV28 to TRBJ1-1; D unresolved. The ends were cut back, 7 bases at V and 4 bases at J, with 10 bases in the middle. CDR1 is MDHEN and CDR2 is SYDVKM in the germline V gene. CDR3 length: 12 amino acids. The CDR3, as DNA: TGTGCCAGCACAGGCAATCCCACTGAAGCTTTCTTT. Amino acid sequence: CASTGNPTEAFF.

This chain connects TRBV5-4 to TRBJ2-1; no definite D call. This CDR3 is built from 12 residues. V lost 3 bases, J lost 6 bases, and 7 bases lay in between. In germline, CDR1 is SGHNT, CDR2 YYREEE (reference sequence). The CDR3 DNA reads TGTGCCAGCAGCTCCTTAGTCAATGAGCAGTTCTTC. Protein sequence: CASSSLVNEQFF.

This chain joins TRBV2 and TRBJ1-1, with a possible D match to TRBD1 (5 bases). V lost 1 base to trimming and J lost 12 bases, with 12 bases between them. Germline lookup yields CDR1 SNHLY and CDR2 FYNNEI. The CDR3 has 12 amino acids. The CDR3 DNA is TGTGCCAGCAGTGAAGGATACAGGATGTCTTTCTTT. As protein: CASSEGYRMSFF.

The rearrangement links TRBV12-5 to TRBJ1-1; 9 bases map to TRBD1. CDR3 length: 12 residues. Looked up from germline, CDR1 is LGHNT and CDR2 is FRNRAP. V was clipped by 6 bases and J by 9 bases; unmatched bases: 5. CDR3 in DNA: TGTGCTAGTGGAATAGGACAGGGGAAAGCTTTCTTT. It specifies CASGIGQGKAFF.

The rearrangement joins TRBV7-2 to TRBJ1-2, with a possible D match to TRBD1 (5 bases). Trimming removed 1 base at V and 8 bases at J, with 8 bases between. The germline V gene encodes CDR1 SGHTA and CDR2 FQGNSA. CDR3 length: 12 amino acids. The CDR3 DNA reads TGTGCCAGCAGCTTAGTTCAGGGAGGCTACACCTTC. Its translation is CASSLVQGGYTF.

The rearrangement links TRBV28 to TRBJ2-1; D is ambiguous. Per germline, CDR1 MDHEN and CDR2 SYDVKM. CDR3 length equals 15 residues. V was cut by 2 bases and J by 4 bases, with 12 bases left in between. This CDR3 is CASSLILQSYNEQFF. For the CDR3, the DNA is TGTGCCAGCAGTTTAATCCTTCAGAGTTACAATGAGCAGTTCTTC.

V gene TRBV5-4 combines with J gene TRBJ1-2, with 7 positions matching TRBD1. J lost 4 bases, V lost 3 bases, and 3 bases had no gene match. Germline V gene lookup returns CDR1 SGHNT and CDR2 YYREEE (reference sequence). The length of the CDR3 is 13 residues. The CDR3 nucleotides are TGTGCCAGCAGCTCGACAGGGACCTATGGCTACACCTTC. Its translation: CASSSTGTYGYTF.

V and J are TRBV28 and TRBJ1-2, with 9 positions matching TRBD1. The CDR3 is 16 amino acids. Germline assignment: CDR1 MDHEN and CDR2 SYDVKM. V lost 5 bases, J lost 8 bases, and 15 bases stayed unmatched. The CDR3 DNA is TGTGCCAGCAGTGCAGGCACAGGGGGCGCTTTGGGCGGCTACACCTTC. Residues: CASSAGTGGALGGYTF.

The gene calls are TRBV14 and TRBJ2-6; TRBD2 is a possible D gene (5 bases). V lost 8 bases and J 4 bases, leaving 9 bases between the germline ends. Looked up from germline, CDR1 is SGHDN and CDR2 is FVKESK. The CDR3 loop spans 13 amino acids. Written as DNA, the CDR3 is TGTGCCAGCCGGGGTAGCGGGGCCAACGTCCTGACTTTC. Its protein is CASRGSGANVLTF.

This clone was detected only a few times. The rearrangement links TRBV6-5 to TRBJ2-7; 9 bases align to TRBD1. This CDR3 has 15 residues. V gave up 6 bases and J gave up 0 bases; unmatched junction bases: 6. From germline, CDR1 is MNHEY and CDR2 SVGAGI. The CDR3 spells CASRMRDRVSYEQYF. CDR3 DNA sequence: TGTGCCAGCAGGATGCGGGACAGGGTCTCCTACGAGCAGTACTTC.

This clone appeared a few times. The CDR3 spells CASTGTGENIQYF. The CDR3 DNA follows: TGCGCCAGCACCGGGACTGGGGAAAACATTCAGTACTTC. The V gene is TRBV5-1, the J gene TRBJ2-4, with D maybe TRBD2 (6 bases). The CDR3 contains 13 residues. Between the trimmed V and J ends, which lost 6 bases and 5 bases, there was a span of 12 bases. CDR1 and CDR2 (germline): SGHRS, YFSETQ.

This clone appeared once. The genes are TRBV28 and TRBJ2-7; the D gene is possibly TRBD1 (5 bases). Germline V gene data show CDR1 as MDHEN and CDR2 as SYDVKM. Trimming took off 3 bases at V and 9 bases at J, with 12 bases between the two ends. The CDR3 sequence is 12 residues long. For the CDR3, the DNA is TGTGCCAGCAGTTTCAGGGAACTGGTGCAGTACTTC. This translates into CASSFRELVQYF.

The chain combines TRBV9 with TRBJ2-3, with a weak D call TRBD2 (5 bases). V lost 5 bases to trimming and J lost 2 bases, with 15 bases between them. The germline gives CDR1 SGDLS, CDR2 YYNGEE. The CDR3 length is 15 residues. The CDR3 is CASRPVGSITDTQYF. The CDR3, as DNA: TGTGCCAGCAGACCCGTGGGGAGTATCACAGATACGCAGTATTTT.